This T cell receptor beta chain was captured by sequencing in a study of blood T cell repertoires in COVID-19. Germline V gene lookup returns CDR1 LNHNV and CDR2 YYDKDF (reference sequence). The V end was cut by 0 bases, the J end by 5 bases, with 11 bases between. The CDR3 covers 15 residues. How the authors handled the data: Counts of nucleated cells, estimated from reference gene primer amplification, were obtained. Method: immunoSEQ multiplex PCR; TCRdb's copy keeps in-frame clones and lacks some. V and J calls and clone size follow that table, whereas D and trimming were derived from the DNA. The sample carries 200,000 to 250,000 clones, approximately 86% recorded once.

Sequenced input: peripheral blood. This receptor was taken from a woman aged 55-70 years who had recovered from COVID-19. The V and J genes are TRBV15 and TRBJ2-1; D might be TRBD2 (5 bases). CDR3 sequence reads: CATSRDSGMHNEQFF. DNA of the CDR3: TGTGCCACCAGCAGAGACTCGGGGATGCACAATGAGCAGTTCTTC.